The clone carrying this TCR beta chain has just a few counts. The record originates from a study of cytomegalovirus exposure and HLA in healthy donors. The length of the CDR3 is 15 residues. Germline CDR1 is MNHEY and CDR2 is SVGAGI. V gave up 7 bases and J gave up 1 base, with 16 bases separating them. It was with 60 Vbeta and 13 Jbeta primers that the PCR ran. Repertoires were generated with immunoSEQ multiplex PCR, while TCRdb's copy carries only in-frame clones and drops some. Here the sample spans approximately 170,000 clones, roughly 85% being singletons. What was sequenced was PBMCs. The sequence was obtained from a male donor in good health and CMV-seronegative. The rearrangement uses TRBV6-5 and TRBJ1-2; D possibly corresponds to TRBD1 (5 bases). CDR3 nucleotides: TGTGCCAGCACCAGGGCTGGGAGGAGTAACTATGGCTACACCTTC. Its protein product is CASTRAGRSNYGYTF.